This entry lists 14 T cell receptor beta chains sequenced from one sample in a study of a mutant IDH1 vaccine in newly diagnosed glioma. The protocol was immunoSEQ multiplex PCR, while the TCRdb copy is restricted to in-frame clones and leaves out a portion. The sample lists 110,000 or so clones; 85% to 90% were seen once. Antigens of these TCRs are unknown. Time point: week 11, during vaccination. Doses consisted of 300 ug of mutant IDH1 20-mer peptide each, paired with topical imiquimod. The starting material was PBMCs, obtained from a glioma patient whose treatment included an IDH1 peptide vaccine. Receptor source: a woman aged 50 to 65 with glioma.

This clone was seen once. CDR3 region: CASSNTETQYF. The CDR3 nucleotides read TGCGCCAGCAGCAACACAGAGACCCAGTACTTC. This chain uses TRBV5-1 with TRBJ2-5; D is undetermined. Trimming removed 4 bases at V and 4 bases at J, with 5 bases between. CDR3 length: 11 residues. CDR1 is SGHRS and CDR2 is YFSETQ in the germline V gene.

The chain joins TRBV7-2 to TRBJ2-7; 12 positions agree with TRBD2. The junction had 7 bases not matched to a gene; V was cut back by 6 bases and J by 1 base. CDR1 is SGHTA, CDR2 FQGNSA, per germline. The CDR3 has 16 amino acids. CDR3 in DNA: TGTGCCAGCAGTTGGGCCGGGACTAGCGGGTCCTACGAGCAGTACTTC. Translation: CASSWAGTSGSYEQYF.

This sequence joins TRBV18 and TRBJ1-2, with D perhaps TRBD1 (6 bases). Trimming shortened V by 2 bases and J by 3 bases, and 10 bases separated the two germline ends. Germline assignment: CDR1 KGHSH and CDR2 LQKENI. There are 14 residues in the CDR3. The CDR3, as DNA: TGTGCCAGCTCACCAGCGGACAGAGACTATGGCTACACCTTC. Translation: CASSPADRDYGYTF.

This CDR3 reads CATSREGGGYEQYF. The CDR3 DNA sequence: TGTGCCACCAGCAGAGAGGGTGGGGGGTACGAGCAGTACTTC. The chain couples TRBV15 to TRBJ2-7; tentative D call: TRBD2 (6 bases). Germline assignment: CDR1 LNHNV and CDR2 YYDKDF (reference sequence). Trimming pared 0 bases from V and 4 bases from J, leaving 10 bases between. The CDR3 contains 14 residues.

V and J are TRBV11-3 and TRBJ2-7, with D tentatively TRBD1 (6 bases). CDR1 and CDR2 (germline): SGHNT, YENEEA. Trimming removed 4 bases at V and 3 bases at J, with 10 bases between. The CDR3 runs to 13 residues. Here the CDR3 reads CASSSSGDYEQYF. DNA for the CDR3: TGTGCCAGCAGCTCATCAGGGGACTACGAGCAGTACTTC.

CDR3 loop: CASSLGQDLNEQFF. CDR3 nucleotides: TGCGCCAGCAGCTTGGGCCAGGACTTAAATGAGCAGTTCTTC. The chain carries TRBV5-1 and TRBJ2-1, with D maybe TRBD2 (5 bases). Germline CDR1 SGHRS, CDR2 YFSETQ. The CDR3 length is 14 residues. Trimming cost V 0 bases and J 7 bases, with 11 bases left between them.

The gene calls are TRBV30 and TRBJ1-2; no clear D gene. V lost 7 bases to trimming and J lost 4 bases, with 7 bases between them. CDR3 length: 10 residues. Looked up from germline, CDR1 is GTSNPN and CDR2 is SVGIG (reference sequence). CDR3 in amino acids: CASGVYGYTF. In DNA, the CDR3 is TGTGCCTCCGGGGTCTATGGCTACACCTTC.

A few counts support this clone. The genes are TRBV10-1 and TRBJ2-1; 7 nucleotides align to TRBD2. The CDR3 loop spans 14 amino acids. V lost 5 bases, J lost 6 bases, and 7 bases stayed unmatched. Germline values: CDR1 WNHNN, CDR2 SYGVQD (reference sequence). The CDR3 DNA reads TGCGCCAGCAGTCCTTCGCGGGGGTTCAATGAGCAGTTCTTC. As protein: CASSPSRGFNEQFF.

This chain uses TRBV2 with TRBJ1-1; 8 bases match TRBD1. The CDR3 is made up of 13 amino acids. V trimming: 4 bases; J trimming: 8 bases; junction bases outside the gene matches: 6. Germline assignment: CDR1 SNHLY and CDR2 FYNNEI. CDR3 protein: CASSARDRTEAFF. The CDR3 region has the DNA TGTGCCAGCAGTGCTCGGGACAGGACAGAAGCTTTCTTT.

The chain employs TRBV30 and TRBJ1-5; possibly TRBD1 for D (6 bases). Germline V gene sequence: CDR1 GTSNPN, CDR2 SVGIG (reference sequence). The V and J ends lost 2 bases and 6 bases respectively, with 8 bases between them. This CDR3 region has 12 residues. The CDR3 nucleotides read TGTGCCTGGAGTTTAGGGGGTCAGCCCCAGCATTTT. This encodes CAWSLGGQPQHF.

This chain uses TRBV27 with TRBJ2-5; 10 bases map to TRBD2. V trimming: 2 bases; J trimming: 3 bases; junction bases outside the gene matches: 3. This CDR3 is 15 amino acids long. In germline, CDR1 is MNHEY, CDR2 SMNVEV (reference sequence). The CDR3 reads CASSLRLAGEETQYF. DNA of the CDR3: TGTGCCAGCAGTTTACGTCTAGCGGGAGAAGAGACCCAGTACTTC.

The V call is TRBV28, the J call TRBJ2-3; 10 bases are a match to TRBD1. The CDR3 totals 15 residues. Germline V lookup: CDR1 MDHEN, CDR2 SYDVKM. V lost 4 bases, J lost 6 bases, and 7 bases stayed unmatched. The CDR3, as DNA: TGTGCCAGCAGTTCAGGGACAGGGGTCCCCGATACGCAGTATTTT. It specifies CASSSGTGVPDTQYF.

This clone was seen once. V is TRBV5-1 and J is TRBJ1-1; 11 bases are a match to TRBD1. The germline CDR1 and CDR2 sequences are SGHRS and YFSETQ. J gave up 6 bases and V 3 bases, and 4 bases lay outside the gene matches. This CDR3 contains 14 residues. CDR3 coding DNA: TGCGCCAGCAGCTCGGGACAGGGGGACCCTGAAGCTTTCTTT. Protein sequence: CASSSGQGDPEAFF. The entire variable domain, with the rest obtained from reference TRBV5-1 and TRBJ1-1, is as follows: KAGVTQTPRYLIKTRGQQVTLSCSPISGHRSVSWYQQTPGQGLQFLFEYFSETQRNKGNFPGRFSGRQFSNSRSEMNVSTLELGDSALYLCASSSGQGDPEAFFGQGTRLTVV.

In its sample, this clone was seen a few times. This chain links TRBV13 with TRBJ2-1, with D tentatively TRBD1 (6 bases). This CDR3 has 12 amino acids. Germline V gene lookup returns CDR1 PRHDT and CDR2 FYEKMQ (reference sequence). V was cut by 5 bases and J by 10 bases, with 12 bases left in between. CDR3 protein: CASSPDSLEQFF. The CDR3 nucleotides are TGTGCCAGCAGCCCGGACAGTTTAGAGCAGTTCTTC.